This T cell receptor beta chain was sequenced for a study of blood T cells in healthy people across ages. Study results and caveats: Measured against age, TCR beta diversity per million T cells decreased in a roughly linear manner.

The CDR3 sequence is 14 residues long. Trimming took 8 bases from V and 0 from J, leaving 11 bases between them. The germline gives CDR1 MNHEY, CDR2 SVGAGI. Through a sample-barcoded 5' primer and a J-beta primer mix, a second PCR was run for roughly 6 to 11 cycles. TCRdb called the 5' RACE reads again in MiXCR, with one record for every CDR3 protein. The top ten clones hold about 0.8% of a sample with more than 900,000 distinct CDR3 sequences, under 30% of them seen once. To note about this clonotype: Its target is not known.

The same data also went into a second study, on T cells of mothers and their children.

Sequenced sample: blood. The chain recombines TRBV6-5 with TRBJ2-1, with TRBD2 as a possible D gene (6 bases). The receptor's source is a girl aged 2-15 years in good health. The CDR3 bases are TGTGCCAGCCCAAGCGGGCCCTCCTACAATGAGCAGTTCTTC. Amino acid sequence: CASPSGPSYNEQFF.